This T cell receptor (beta chain) was documented in a study of glioma-infiltrating T cells. Study-level points and caveats: Gliomas, especially low-grade, showed above-expected tissue-blood divergence; non-neoplastic patients showed below. Only very few CDR3 sequences appeared in both tissue and blood.

Amplification of TCR alpha and beta CDR3 regions from RNA used iRepertoire nested multiplex PCR. One-step reverse transcription and amplification started from about 100-400 ng of tissue mRNA or PBMC total RNA. TCRdb reprocessed the multiplex PCR reads via MiXCR and lists one record per CDR3 protein. The repertoire has 150,000 to 200,000 distinct CDR3 sequences, around 32% of them found once; the top ten carry 20% to 25%. This clonotype was seen at least ten times. The antigen remains unidentified. The CDR3 has 19 amino acids. The germline CDR1 and CDR2 sequences are SGHVS and FQNEAQ. Trimming pared 5 bases from V and 3 bases from J, leaving 26 bases between.

J is TRBJ1-5 and V is TRBV7-8; D is unresolved. The source of this sequence is a human donor with low-grade glioma or glioblastoma, undergoing nonglioma brain surgery, or in good health (not recorded which). The specimen sequenced was glioma tissue, nonneoplastic brain tissue, or PBMCs (not recorded which). The chain's CDR3 is CASSVRPWQPNSNNQPQHF. For the CDR3, the DNA is TGTGCCAGCAGCGTTAGGCCCTGGCAGCCTAACTCCAACAATCAGCCCCAGCATTTT.